This T cell receptor (beta chain) was captured in a study of neurological immune-mediated disorders. Whole-study findings and limits: Healthy controls had more TCR clonal expansion than multiple sclerosis, which showed the least, whereas HTLV-1-associated myelopathy showed the most.

The CDR3 spans 16 residues. CDR1 is MDHEN and CDR2 is SYDVKM in the germline V gene. V was cut by 3 bases and J by 2 bases, with 16 bases left in between. By 5'RACE with 10-nucleotide random UMIs, the cDNA was made. TCRdb analysed the 5' RACE reads with MiXCR anew, one entry per CDR3 protein. In the table there are 80,000 or so distinct CDR3 sequences, about 9% of which are singletons. This clonotype appeared many times. The antigen remains undetermined. The sequenced sample was PBMCs. The chain uses TRBV28 and TRBJ2-5; a possible D gene is TRBD2 (6 bases). The receptor comes from a man aged 50 to 60 in good health. The CDR3 loop reads CASSFVLSGGQETQYF. Here the CDR3 DNA reads TGTGCCAGCAGTTTTGTGCTTAGCGGAGGACAAGAGACCCAGTACTTC.